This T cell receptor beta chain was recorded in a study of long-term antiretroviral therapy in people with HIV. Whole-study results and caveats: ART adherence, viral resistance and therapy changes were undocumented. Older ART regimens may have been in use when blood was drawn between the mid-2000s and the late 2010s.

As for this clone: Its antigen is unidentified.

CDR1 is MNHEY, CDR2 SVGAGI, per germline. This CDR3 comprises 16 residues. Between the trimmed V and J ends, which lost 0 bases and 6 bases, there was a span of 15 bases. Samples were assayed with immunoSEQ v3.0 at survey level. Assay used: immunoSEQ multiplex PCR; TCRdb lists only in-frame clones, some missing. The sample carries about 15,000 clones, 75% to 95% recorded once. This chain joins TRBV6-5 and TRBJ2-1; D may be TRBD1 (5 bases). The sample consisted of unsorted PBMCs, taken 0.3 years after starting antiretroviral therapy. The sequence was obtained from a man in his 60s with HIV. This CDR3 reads CASSYSVPGRANEQFF. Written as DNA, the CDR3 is TGTGCCAGCAGTTACTCGGTTCCCGGCAGGGCCAATGAGCAGTTCTTC.